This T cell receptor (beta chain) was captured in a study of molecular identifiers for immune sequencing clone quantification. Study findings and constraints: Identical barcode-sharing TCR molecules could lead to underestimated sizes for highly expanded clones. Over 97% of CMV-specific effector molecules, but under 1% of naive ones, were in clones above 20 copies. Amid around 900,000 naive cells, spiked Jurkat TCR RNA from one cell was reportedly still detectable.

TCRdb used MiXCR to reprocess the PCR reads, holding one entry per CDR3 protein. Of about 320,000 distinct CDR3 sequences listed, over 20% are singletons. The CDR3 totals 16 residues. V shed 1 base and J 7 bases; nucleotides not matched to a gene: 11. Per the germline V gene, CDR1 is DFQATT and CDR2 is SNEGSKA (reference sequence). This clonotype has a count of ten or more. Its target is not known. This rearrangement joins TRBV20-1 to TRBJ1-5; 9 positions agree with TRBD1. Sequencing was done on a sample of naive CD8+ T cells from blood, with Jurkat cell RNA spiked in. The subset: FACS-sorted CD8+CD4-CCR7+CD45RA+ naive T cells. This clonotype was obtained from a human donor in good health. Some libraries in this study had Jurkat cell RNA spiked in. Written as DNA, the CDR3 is TGCAGTGCTAGAGCCGGCAAAGGGACAGGGCTCCAGCCCCAGCATTTT. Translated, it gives CSARAGKGTGLQPQHF.